The clone carrying this T cell receptor (beta chain) appeared a few times. Its antigen is unidentified. The iRepertoire nested amplicon-rescue multiplex PCR amplified TCR alpha and beta CDR3s from RNA. For one-step reverse transcription and amplification, 100-400 ng of tissue mRNA or PBMC total RNA was used. TCRdb re-called the multiplex PCR reads with MiXCR, one entry per CDR3 protein. This table holds about 2,500 distinct CDR3 sequences, around 73% found once. CDR1 is LNHDA, CDR2 SQIVND, per germline (reference sequence). The CDR3 extends over 14 amino acids. J gave up 9 bases and V 4 bases, and 9 bases lay outside the gene matches. The data are from a study of glioma-infiltrating T cells. Whole-study findings and limits: Very few CDR3 sequences were shared between tissue and blood. Tissue-blood divergence was below expectation in non-neoplastic patients, above in gliomas.

The rearrangement links TRBV19 to TRBJ2-1; 7 bases agree with TRBD1. Sequencing was carried out using glioma tissue, nonneoplastic brain tissue, or PBMCs (not recorded which). The receptor's source is a human donor with low-grade glioma or glioblastoma, undergoing nonglioma brain surgery, or in good health (not recorded which). The CDR3 is CASSSRDRMSEQFF. CDR3 nucleotide sequence: TGTGCCAGTAGTAGTAGGGACAGAATGAGTGAGCAGTTCTTC.